These 26 T cell receptor beta chains were sequenced from one sample in a study of response to subunit inactivated influenza vaccine. TCRdb re-called the RT-PCR reads through MiXCR, storing one row per CDR3 protein. This sample has around 570,000 distinct CDR3 sequences, with less than 8% found just once. The sample in question was PBMCs from blood, obtained approximately 25 months after vaccination. The receptors were gathered from a man between 50 and 75 years old who received an inactivated influenza vaccine.

Here the CDR3 reads CASSFPAGLAGGRSKNIQYF. The CDR3 region has the DNA TGTGCCAGCAGTTTCCCGGCTGGTCTAGCGGGGGGGCGGTCCAAAAACATTCAGTACTTC. The rearrangement joins TRBV28 to TRBJ2-4; 12 bases align to TRBD2. The CDR3 runs to 20 residues. Looked up from germline, CDR1 is MDHEN and CDR2 is SYDVKM. Trimming took 3 bases from V and 2 from J; bases not matched to a gene: 14.

This clonotype was counted ten times or more. The chain carries TRBV7-9 and TRBJ2-7; weak D call: TRBD1 (6 bases). V gave up 6 bases and J gave up 4 bases, with 19 bases separating them. This CDR3 region has 15 residues. Germline CDR1 and CDR2: SEHNR and FQNEAQ (reference sequence). CDR3 sequence: CASSPTGTLTYEQYF. In DNA, the CDR3 is TGTGCCAGCAGTCCAACCGGGACACTTACTTACGAGCAGTACTTC. The full variable domain, completed using reference TRBV7-9 and TRBJ2-7, is DTGVSQNPRHKITKRGQNVTFRCDPISEHNRLYWYRQTLGQGPEFLTYFQNEAQLEKSRLLSDRFSAERPKGSFSTLEIQRTEQGDSAMYLCASSPTGTLTYEQYFGPGTRLTVT.

This clonotype was observed a few times. The rearrangement uses TRBV4-3 and TRBJ1-2, with 7 bases identical to TRBD1. The ends lost 3 bases at V and 6 bases at J; junction bases unmatched: 7. Germline CDR1 LGHNA, CDR2 YSLEER. The CDR3 loop spans 14 amino acids. CDR3 region: CASSHMTGFDGYTF. The CDR3 DNA reads TGCGCCAGCAGCCATATGACAGGGTTTGATGGCTACACCTTC.

This clonotype showed up just a few times. This rearrangement joins TRBV6-1 to TRBJ2-7; 9 positions agree with TRBD2. The CDR3 loop spans 15 amino acids. Unmatched junction bases numbered 7, after V lost 6 bases and J lost 1 base. Germline CDR1 is MNHNS and CDR2 is SASEGT. CDR3 sequence (DNA): TGTGCCAGCAGGGGGATGACTAGCGGTTCCTACGAGCAGTACTTC. It is translated as CASRGMTSGSYEQYF.

This clonotype showed up many times. This chain links TRBV7-9 with TRBJ1-1, with D tentatively TRBD1 (5 bases). Deletions cut 3 bases from V and 0 bases from J, with 11 bases between. Germline V gives CDR1 SEHNR, CDR2 FQNEAQ (reference sequence). This CDR3 region has 15 residues. The CDR3 DNA follows: TGTGCCAGCAGCTTGACCGGGACGGTGAACACTGAAGCTTTCTTT. Translated: CASSLTGTVNTEAFF.

This chain connects TRBV9 to TRBJ2-1; 8 bases map to TRBD2. The ends lost 0 bases at V and 8 bases at J; junction bases unmatched: 10. Germline lookup yields CDR1 SGDLS and CDR2 YYNGEE. The CDR3 contains 16 residues. In DNA, the CDR3 is TGTGCCAGCAGCGTAGCTGTTAGCGGGATATTCTATGAGCAGTTCTTC. Its protein product is CASSVAVSGIFYEQFF.

The V call is TRBV7-9, the J call TRBJ2-2; D is possibly TRBD1 or TRBD2 (5 bases each). Trimming took 4 bases from V and 5 from J, leaving 20 bases between them. The CDR3 loop spans 17 amino acids. Germline V lookup: CDR1 SEHNR, CDR2 FQNEAQ (reference sequence). The CDR3 DNA is TGTGCCAGCAGCTCGCGACCGGGACGGGGACCTACCGGGGAGCTGTTTTTT. This codes for CASSSRPGRGPTGELFF.

In its sample, this clonotype was seen a few times. The chain combines TRBV30 with TRBJ2-2; 12 bases line up with TRBD1. V gave up 5 bases and J gave up 5 bases; unmatched junction bases: 6. The CDR3 consists of 15 residues. CDR1 is GTSNPN, CDR2 SVGIG, per germline (reference sequence). CDR3 nucleotide sequence: TGTGCCTGGGGGACAGGGGGCAGGTTGACCGGGGAGCTGTTTTTT. It translates to CAWGTGGRLTGELFF.

The chain has TRBV12-3 or TRBV12-4 and TRBJ1-2; weak D call: TRBD1 (6 bases). This CDR3 has 14 amino acids. V was trimmed by 4 bases and J by 8 bases, leaving 17 bases between them. CDR3 in DNA: TGTGCCAGCAGTTCCTCTTCGGGGGCAGGCGGCTACACCTTC. Translated: CASSSSSGAGGYTF.

This clonotype was seen more than once but under ten times. The V call is TRBV2, the J call TRBJ1-4, with D perhaps matching TRBD1 (6 bases). V lost 7 bases to trimming and J lost 7 bases, with 13 bases between them. Germline assignment: CDR1 SNHLY and CDR2 FYNNEI. The CDR3 is made up of 13 amino acids. The CDR3 nucleotides are TGTGCCAGCACTCGAAGAGGGGGTGAAAAACTGTTTTTT. Translation gives CASTRRGGEKLFF.

The chain links TRBV5-1 to TRBJ2-3; 8 bases fit TRBD2. This CDR3 has 15 residues. CDR1 is SGHRS and CDR2 is YFSETQ in the germline V gene. With 4 bases clipped from V and 1 base from J, the junction kept 5 bases outside the gene matches. In DNA form, the CDR3 reads TGCGCCAGCAGCGAGAGCGGGGGCGGCACAGATACGCAGTATTTT. The encoded protein is CASSESGGGTDTQYF.

This clonotype was detected ten times or more. The V and J genes are TRBV2 and TRBJ1-2, with unresolved D. Deletions cut 1 base from V and 4 bases from J, with 10 bases between. CDR1 SNHLY and CDR2 FYNNEI come from the germline V gene. This CDR3 region has 14 residues. As DNA, the CDR3 is TGTGCCAGCAGTGAAGACGGACGCCTCTATGGCTACACCTTC. Its protein is CASSEDGRLYGYTF. Supplemented by reference TRBV2 and TRBJ1-2, the full variable domain reads EPEVTQTPSHQVTQMGQEVILRCVPISNHLYFYWYRQILGQKVEFLVSFYNNEISEKSEIFDDQFSVERPDGSNFTLKIRSTKLEDSAMYFCASSEDGRLYGYTFGSGTRLTVV.

This clonotype occurred a few times. The genes are TRBV12-3 or TRBV12-4 and TRBJ2-3; 8 positions match TRBD1. The ends lost 7 bases at V and 7 bases at J; junction bases unmatched: 10. The CDR3 is made up of 14 amino acids. The CDR3 DNA reads as TGTGCCAGCATGACTCAGGGGGCGTTGTATACGCAGTATTTT. Its protein product is CASMTQGALYTQYF.

The rearrangement uses TRBV2 and TRBJ1-6, with TRBD1 matching over 7 bases. The CDR3 contains 16 residues. CDR1 is SNHLY, CDR2 FYNNEI, per germline. The V gene end was trimmed by 6 bases and the J gene end by 3 bases; junction bases not matched to a gene: 8. CDR3 sequence (DNA): TGTGCCAGCAGGAAACCGGGACAGCACTATAATTCACCCCTCCACTTT. This translates into CASRKPGQHYNSPLHF.

Details on this clonotype: Being one base from a much bigger clone, this may be a read error. This sequence joins TRBV4-1 and TRBJ2-1; D remains ambiguous. Germline values: CDR1 MGHRA, CDR2 YSYEKL. The CDR3 covers 16 residues. The V gene lost 1 base and the J gene lost 4 bases, with 14 bases spanning the gap. CDR3 bases: TGCGCCAGCAGCCAAGGACACTCTAGTGGGTACAATGAGCAGTTCTTC. Amino acid sequence: CASSQGHSSGYNEQFF.

This clonotype was seen many times. This sequence joins TRBV20-1 and TRBJ2-1, with no clear D. V lost 4 bases, J lost 6 bases, and 19 bases lay in between. This CDR3 comprises 15 residues. Germline loops: CDR1 DFQATT, CDR2 SNEGSKA (reference sequence). This CDR3 is CSAIQDFANLNEQFF. CDR3 in DNA: TGCAGTGCTATTCAGGATTTCGCAAACCTCAATGAGCAGTTCTTC.

This clonotype was seen only a few times. The chain combines TRBV7-2 with TRBJ2-1; TRBD2 matches 11 bases. The CDR3 is 16 residues long. Germline V lookup: CDR1 SGHTA, CDR2 FQGNSA. The V segment lost 5 bases and the J segment 7 bases; nucleotides outside the gene matches: 10. The CDR3, as DNA: TGTGCCAGCAGCCCGCACCTAGCGGGGGGACCAAATGAGCAGTTCTTC. Protein sequence: CASSPHLAGGPNEQFF.

Ten or more counts support this clonotype. The CDR3 sequence: CASSLQDRAYGYTF. CDR3 sequence (DNA): TGTGCCAGCTCACTCCAGGACAGGGCCTATGGCTACACCTTC. This chain links TRBV18 with TRBJ1-2; 8 nucleotides align to TRBD1. The germline V gene has CDR1 KGHSH and CDR2 LQKENI. V was pared by 4 bases and J by 4 bases, with 5 bases of the junction left unmatched. This CDR3 contains 14 residues.

The chain recombines TRBV7-9 with TRBJ1-6; TRBD1 is a possible D gene (6 bases). The CDR3 length is 15 residues. Trimming removed 2 bases at V and 4 bases at J, with 9 bases between. In germline, CDR1 is SEHNR, CDR2 FQNEAQ (reference sequence). CDR3 sequence reads: CASSLSGQYNSPLHF. The CDR3 DNA sequence: TGTGCCAGCAGCTTATCGGGACAATATAATTCACCCCTCCACTTT. Filled out from reference TRBV7-9 and TRBJ1-6, the complete variable domain reads DTGVSQNPRHKITKRGQNVTFRCDPISEHNRLYWYRQTLGQGPEFLTYFQNEAQLEKSRLLSDRFSAERPKGSFSTLEIQRTEQGDSAMYLCASSLSGQYNSPLHFGNGTRLTVT.

This clonotype was observed a few times. CDR3 bases: TGCGCCAGCAGCCAAGAAGGTTCTTTGAGGACGGTGGGTGAGGCAGATACGCAGTATTTT. It codes for CASSQEGSLRTVGEADTQYF. The rearrangement links TRBV4-3 to TRBJ2-3; D unresolved. CDR1 is LGHNA, CDR2 YSLEER, per germline. Trimming took 0 bases from V and 4 from J, leaving 26 bases between them. The CDR3 totals 20 residues.

Here the CDR3 reads CGQPRGGTEAFF. The CDR3 DNA reads as TGCGGCCAGCCCAGGGGAGGGACTGAAGCTTTCTTT. The chain joins TRBV20-1 to TRBJ1-1, with D tentatively TRBD1 (6 bases). Germline loops: CDR1 DFQATT, CDR2 SNEGSKA (reference sequence). This CDR3 contains 12 residues.

This rearrangement joins TRBV9 to TRBJ1-2, with D perhaps TRBD1 (5 bases). Trimming left V 0 bases short and J 4 bases short, with 13 bases between. CDR3 length: 15 residues. Germline V gene sequence: CDR1 SGDLS, CDR2 YYNGEE. CDR3 DNA sequence: TGTGCCAGCAGCGTAGGGGGAGGGGCCCCCTATGGCTACACCTTC. It codes for CASSVGGGAPYGYTF.

This clonotype has a handful of counts. The chain is built from TRBV3-1 and TRBJ2-3; no firm D call. V lost 4 bases to trimming and J lost 4 bases, with 18 bases between them. Germline V gene data show CDR1 as LGHDT and CDR2 as YNNKEL (reference sequence). The CDR3 runs 16 residues. In DNA form, the CDR3 reads TGTGCCAGCAGCCTTCGTGTGCAGACCCACCCAGATACGCAGTATTTT. Translated, it gives CASSLRVQTHPDTQYF.

This clonotype has more than one count but fewer than ten. This rearrangement joins TRBV28 to TRBJ1-1, with D perhaps TRBD1 (5 bases). Germline lookup yields CDR1 MDHEN and CDR2 SYDVKM. The V and J ends lost 6 bases and 1 base respectively, with 24 bases between them. CDR3 length: 18 residues. CDR3 nucleotide sequence: TGTGCCAGCAGCCCTGCCATGGGAGGGGCTCCGGGGAACACTGAAGCTTTCTTT. Its protein product is CASSPAMGGAPGNTEAFF.

This clonotype has ten or more counts. The rearrangement links TRBV7-2 to TRBJ2-3, with D maybe TRBD2 (6 bases). CDR1 and CDR2 (germline): SGHTA, FQGNSA. The germline V and J ends were trimmed by 6 bases and 0 bases, with 10 bases remaining between them. CDR3 length: 14 residues. The CDR3, as DNA: TGTGCCAGCAGAAGGGGACTGAGCACAGATACGCAGTATTTT. Encoded protein: CASRRGLSTDTQYF.

This chain connects TRBV12-3 or TRBV12-4 to TRBJ1-2; the D gene is possibly TRBD1 (5 bases). The CDR3 length is 17 residues. The ends were cut back, 6 bases at V and 8 bases at J, with 28 bases in the middle. This CDR3 is CASSWTGTPTMSQGYTF. DNA for the CDR3: TGTGCCAGCAGCTGGACCGGGACTCCGACTATGAGTCAGGGCTACACCTTC.